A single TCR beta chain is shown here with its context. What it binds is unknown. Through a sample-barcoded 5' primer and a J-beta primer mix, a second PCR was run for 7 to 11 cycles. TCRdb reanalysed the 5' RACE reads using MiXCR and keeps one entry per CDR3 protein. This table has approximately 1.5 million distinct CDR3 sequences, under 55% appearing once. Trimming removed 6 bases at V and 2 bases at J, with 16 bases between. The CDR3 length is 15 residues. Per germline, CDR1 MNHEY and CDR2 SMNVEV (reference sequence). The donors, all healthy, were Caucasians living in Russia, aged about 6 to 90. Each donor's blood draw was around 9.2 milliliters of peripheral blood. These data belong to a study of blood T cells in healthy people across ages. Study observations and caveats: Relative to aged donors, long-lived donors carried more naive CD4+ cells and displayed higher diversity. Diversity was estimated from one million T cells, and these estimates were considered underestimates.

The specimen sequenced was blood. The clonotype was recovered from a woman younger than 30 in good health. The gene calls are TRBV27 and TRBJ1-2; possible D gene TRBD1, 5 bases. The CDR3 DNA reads TGTGCCAGCAGATTGACAGCAACTCTAAACTATGGCTACACCTTC. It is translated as CASRLTATLNYGYTF.